A selection of T cell receptor beta chains follows, all from one sample in a study of T-cell memory formation after mild COVID-19. MiXCR, applied by TCRdb to the 5' RACE reads, yields one record per CDR3 protein. The sample has 400,000 to 450,000 distinct CDR3 sequences; roughly 18% are singletons. The specimen sequenced was PBMCs or a T cell subset sorted from them (not recorded which). The receptors were gathered from a man aged 18 to 30 who had mild COVID-19 (a few samples of this study predate the infection). Cell type and time point are not known. Both conserved end residues are part of each CDR3. A D gene is named only where the DNA matches it firmly. Clone size is shown for a subset of rows, as once, few, many or a class of expanded clone.

J gene: TRBJ1-6; clone size: few; D gene: TRBD1; V gene: TRBV5-1; CDR3 length: 14; CDR3 protein: CASSPTGAQSPLHF; CDR3 DNA: TGCGCCAGCAGCCCAACAGGGGCCCAGTCACCCCTCCACTTT
J gene: TRBJ1-5; clone size: once; D gene: .; V gene: TRBV20-1; CDR3 length: 14; CDR3 protein: CSAPSMGGNQPQHF; CDR3 DNA: TGCAGTGCTCCCTCCATGGGGGGCAATCAGCCCCAGCATTTT
J gene: TRBJ2-5; clone size: few; D gene: .; V gene: TRBV5-6; CDR3 length: 12; CDR3 protein: CASSPGTEGQYF; CDR3 DNA: TGTGCCAGCAGCCCCGGGACGGAAGGCCAGTACTTC
J gene: TRBJ1-1; clone size: few; D gene: .; V gene: TRBV7-2; CDR3 length: 14; CDR3 protein: CASSKWGRNTEAFF; CDR3 DNA: TGTGCCAGCAGCAAGTGGGGGAGGAACACTGAAGCTTTCTTT
J gene: TRBJ1-4; clone size: many; D gene: .; V gene: TRBV5-1; CDR3 length: 15; CDR3 protein: CASSLVGPPLAELFF; CDR3 DNA: TGCGCCAGCAGCTTGGTCGGCCCGCCGTTAGCGGAACTGTTTTTT
J gene: TRBJ2-1; clone size: .; D gene: .; V gene: TRBV7-2; CDR3 length: 12; CDR3 protein: CASSYTGNEQFF; CDR3 DNA: TGTGCCAGCAGCTATACAGGAAATGAGCAGTTCTTC
J gene: TRBJ1-1; clone size: .; D gene: TRBD1; V gene: TRBV6-5; CDR3 length: 13; CDR3 protein: CASSLDRGSGAFF; CDR3 DNA: TGTGCCAGCAGCCTGGACAGGGGGTCTGGAGCTTTCTTT
J gene: TRBJ1-1; clone size: few; D gene: .; V gene: TRBV12-3/TRBV12-4; CDR3 length: 13; CDR3 protein: CASSGQTNTEAFF; CDR3 DNA: TGTGCCAGCAGTGGACAGACGAACACTGAAGCTTTCTTT
J gene: TRBJ2-3; clone size: few; D gene: TRBD1; V gene: TRBV6-5; CDR3 length: 15; CDR3 protein: CASSSPRQGTDTQYF; CDR3 DNA: TGTGCCAGCAGTTCCCCCCGACAGGGGACAGATACGCAGTATTTT
J gene: TRBJ1-4; clone size: few; D gene: .; V gene: TRBV6-5; CDR3 length: 14; CDR3 protein: CASSYSWRNEKLFF; CDR3 DNA: TGTGCCAGCAGTTATTCGTGGCGGAATGAAAAACTGTTTTTT
J gene: TRBJ2-2; clone size: many; D gene: .; V gene: TRBV24-1; CDR3 length: 15; CDR3 protein: CATSTSVTNTGELFF; CDR3 DNA: TGTGCCACCAGTACGTCTGTCACGAACACCGGGGAGCTGTTTTTT
J gene: TRBJ1-2; clone size: .; D gene: .; V gene: TRBV5-5; CDR3 length: 13; CDR3 protein: CASSLQLQGGYTF; CDR3 DNA: TGTGCCAGCAGCCTGCAGCTCCAGGGAGGCTACACCTTC
J gene: TRBJ1-4; clone size: few; D gene: .; V gene: TRBV7-2; CDR3 length: 15; CDR3 protein: CASSPGDATNEKLFF; CDR3 DNA: TGTGCCAGCAGCCCCGGGGATGCAACTAATGAAAAACTGTTTTTT
J gene: TRBJ2-7; clone size: .; D gene: TRBD1; V gene: TRBV6-2/TRBV6-3; CDR3 length: 16; CDR3 protein: CASSAHKGQGIGEQYF; CDR3 DNA: TGTGCCAGCAGTGCACACAAGGGACAGGGGATCGGCGAGCAGTACTTC
J gene: TRBJ2-3; clone size: .; D gene: .; V gene: TRBV20-1; CDR3 length: 16; CDR3 protein: CSARGGVDRTFDTQYF; CDR3 DNA: TGCAGTGCTAGAGGCGGGGTCGACCGGACTTTCGATACGCAGTATTTT
J gene: TRBJ2-3; clone size: few; D gene: .; V gene: TRBV7-9; CDR3 length: 13; CDR3 protein: CASRLLTGEAQYF; CDR3 DNA: TGTGCCAGCAGGCTCTTGACAGGAGAGGCGCAGTATTTT
J gene: TRBJ1-1; clone size: few; D gene: .; V gene: TRBV7-2; CDR3 length: 15; CDR3 protein: CASSLATALNTEAFF; CDR3 DNA: TGTGCCAGCAGCTTAGCGACAGCTTTGAACACTGAAGCTTTCTTT
J gene: TRBJ2-5; clone size: .; D gene: .; V gene: TRBV9; CDR3 length: 14; CDR3 protein: CASSERGDQETQYF; CDR3 DNA: TGTGCCAGCAGCGAGAGGGGGGACCAAGAGACCCAGTACTTC
J gene: TRBJ2-5; clone size: few; D gene: TRBD2; V gene: TRBV19; CDR3 length: 15; CDR3 protein: CASRLTSGGQETQYF; CDR3 DNA: TGTGCCAGTAGGTTGACTAGCGGGGGCCAAGAGACCCAGTACTTC
J gene: TRBJ2-5; clone size: few; D gene: .; V gene: TRBV21-1; CDR3 length: 8; CDR3 protein: CASRSQYF; CDR3 DNA: TGTGCCAGCAGGTCCCAGTACTTC
J gene: TRBJ2-1; clone size: .; D gene: TRBD2; V gene: TRBV5-1; CDR3 length: 15; CDR3 protein: CASSPTSGLNNEQFF; CDR3 DNA: TGCGCCAGCAGTCCCACTAGCGGACTAAACAATGAGCAGTTCTTC
J gene: TRBJ1-2; clone size: .; D gene: .; V gene: TRBV4-1; CDR3 length: 16; CDR3 protein: CASSQGSFGANYGYTF; CDR3 DNA: TGCGCCAGCAGCCAAGGGTCGTTTGGAGCTAACTATGGCTACACCTTC
J gene: TRBJ2-3; clone size: .; D gene: .; V gene: TRBV24-1; CDR3 length: 16; CDR3 protein: CATSEIRRGSTDTQYF; CDR3 DNA: TGTGCCACCAGTGAGATTCGACGGGGAAGCACAGATACGCAGTATTTT
J gene: TRBJ2-5; clone size: .; D gene: .; V gene: TRBV24-1; CDR3 length: 16; CDR3 protein: CATSDPAASGQETQYF; CDR3 DNA: TGTGCCACCAGTGATCCCGCCGCAAGCGGCCAAGAGACCCAGTACTTC
J gene: TRBJ1-2; clone size: .; D gene: .; V gene: TRBV7-2; CDR3 length: 16; CDR3 protein: CASSLLLTGTNYGYTF; CDR3 DNA: TGTGCCAGCAGCTTATTGTTGACAGGTACTAACTATGGCTACACCTTC
J gene: TRBJ2-1; clone size: .; D gene: TRBD2; V gene: TRBV7-6; CDR3 length: 16; CDR3 protein: CASSSPLAGGINEQFF; CDR3 DNA: TGTGCCAGCAGCTCCCCACTAGCGGGGGGGATAAATGAGCAGTTCTTC
J gene: TRBJ1-3; clone size: few; D gene: .; V gene: TRBV5-1; CDR3 length: 16; CDR3 protein: CASSLSTSAPGNTIYF; CDR3 DNA: TGCGCCAGCAGCTTGTCCACTTCGGCACCCGGAAACACCATATATTTT
J gene: TRBJ2-5; clone size: .; D gene: .; V gene: TRBV7-2; CDR3 length: 14; CDR3 protein: CAISLVASRVTQYF; CDR3 DNA: TGTGCCATCAGCTTAGTTGCTAGCAGGGTGACCCAGTACTTC
J gene: TRBJ1-2; clone size: few; D gene: .; V gene: TRBV7-9; CDR3 length: 14; CDR3 protein: CASSQQTTGRGYTF; CDR3 DNA: TGTGCCAGCAGCCAACAAACGACGGGTCGAGGCTACACCTTC
J gene: TRBJ2-5; clone size: .; D gene: TRBD1; V gene: TRBV2; CDR3 length: 15; CDR3 protein: CASSDRTGGRKTQYF; CDR3 DNA: TGTGCCAGCAGTGACAGGACAGGGGGGAGAAAGACCCAGTACTTC
J gene: TRBJ1-6; clone size: .; D gene: TRBD1; V gene: TRBV10-3; CDR3 length: 15; CDR3 protein: CAISDGTGVNSPLHF; CDR3 DNA: TGTGCCATCAGTGATGGGACAGGGGTAAATTCACCCCTCCACTTT
J gene: TRBJ2-1; clone size: few; D gene: TRBD2; V gene: TRBV7-2; CDR3 length: 13; CDR3 protein: CASSPGTSYEQFF; CDR3 DNA: TGTGCCAGCAGCCCCGGGACTAGTTATGAGCAGTTCTTC
J gene: TRBJ2-3; clone size: .; D gene: .; V gene: TRBV29-1; CDR3 length: 15; CDR3 protein: CSVDPGVDSTDTQYF; CDR3 DNA: TGCAGCGTTGATCCCGGGGTCGATTCTACAGATACGCAGTATTTT
J gene: TRBJ1-1; clone size: .; D gene: TRBD1; V gene: TRBV20-1; CDR3 length: 15; CDR3 protein: CSARPPRTGLPEAFF; CDR3 DNA: TGCAGTGCTAGACCCCCTAGGACAGGGCTGCCTGAAGCTTTCTTT
J gene: TRBJ2-7; clone size: many; D gene: .; V gene: TRBV6-2/TRBV6-3; CDR3 length: 12; CDR3 protein: CASSYSAYEQYF; CDR3 DNA: TGTGCCAGCAGTTACTCGGCCTACGAGCAGTACTTC